A single sample is the source of the 5 T cell receptor beta chains below, sequenced in a study of blood T cell repertoires in COVID-19. Clones were sequenced by immunoSEQ multiplex PCR, and TCRdb holds only the in-frame ones, with some missing. The data contain 35,000 to 50,000 clones, about nine tenths of them seen just once; the ten biggest clones take up 15% to 19%. The specimen was peripheral blood. The receptors here all came from a man aged 70 or older with active COVID-19.

The V gene is TRBV4-1, the J gene TRBJ2-7; 8 bases line up with TRBD1. This CDR3 is 17 amino acids long. Germline V gene lookup returns CDR1 MGHRA and CDR2 YSYEKL. V was clipped by 2 bases and J by 0 bases; unmatched bases: 9. This CDR3 reads CASSQWTGRRGSYEQYF. The CDR3 DNA reads TGCGCCAGCAGCCAATGGACAGGGAGAAGGGGCTCCTACGAGCAGTACTTC.

The V and J genes are TRBV3-1 (or the pseudogene TRBV3-2) and TRBJ2-5; TRBD2 matches at 14 bases. Germline-derived CDR1 and CDR2 are LGHDT and YNNKEL (reference sequence). This CDR3 comprises 16 residues. J was trimmed by 5 bases and V by 4 bases; bases with no gene match: 6. CDR3 in amino acids: CASSRLAGGLEETQYF. In DNA form, the CDR3 reads TGTGCCAGCAGCCGACTAGCGGGGGGGCTCGAGGAGACCCAGTACTTC.

The rearrangement joins TRBV19 to TRBJ2-1; 8 nucleotides align to TRBD2. The V segment lost 7 bases and the J segment 8 bases; nucleotides outside the gene matches: 13. This CDR3 has 15 amino acids. Germline lookup yields CDR1 LNHDA and CDR2 SQIVND (reference sequence). CDR3 loop: CASTSLAGGGYEQFF. CDR3 in DNA: TGTGCCAGTACCTCTTTGGCGGGGGGTGGCTATGAGCAGTTCTTC.

This sequence joins TRBV7-2 and TRBJ2-3, with a possible D match to TRBD1 (5 bases). The CDR3 totals 15 residues. CDR1 is SGHTA and CDR2 is FQGNSA in the germline V gene. V was trimmed by 7 bases and J by 2 bases, leaving 16 bases between them. This CDR3 is CASTFRQGFTDTQYF. The CDR3 nucleotides read TGTGCCAGCACCTTCCGGCAGGGATTCACAGATACGCAGTATTTT.

The rearrangement uses TRBV10-2 and TRBJ2-5, with 9 positions matching TRBD2. Trimming at V came to 6 bases and at J to 5 bases, leaving 7 bases not matched to a gene. Germline-derived CDR1 and CDR2 are WSHSY and SAAADI. The CDR3 has 14 residues. CDR3 DNA: TGCGCCAGCAGGCGGGGGGGCGGCATGGAGACCCAGTACTTC. Its protein is CASRRGGGMETQYF.